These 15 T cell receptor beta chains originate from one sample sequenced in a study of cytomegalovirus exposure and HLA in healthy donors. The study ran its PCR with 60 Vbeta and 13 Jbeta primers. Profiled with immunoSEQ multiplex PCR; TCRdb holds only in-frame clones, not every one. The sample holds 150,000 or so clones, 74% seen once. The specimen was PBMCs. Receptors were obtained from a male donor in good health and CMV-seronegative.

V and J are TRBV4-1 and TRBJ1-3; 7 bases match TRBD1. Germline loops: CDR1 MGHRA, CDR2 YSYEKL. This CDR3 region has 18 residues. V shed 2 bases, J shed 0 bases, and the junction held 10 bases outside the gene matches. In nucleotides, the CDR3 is TGCGCCAGCAGCCAATGGACAGGTTTCGGAAGCTCTGGAAACACCATATATTTT. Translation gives CASSQWTGFGSSGNTIYF.

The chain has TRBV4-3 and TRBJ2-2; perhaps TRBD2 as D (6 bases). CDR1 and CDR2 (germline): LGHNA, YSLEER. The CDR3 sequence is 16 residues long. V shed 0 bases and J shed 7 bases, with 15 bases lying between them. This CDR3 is CASSQDLASVVGELFF. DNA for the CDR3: TGCGCCAGCAGCCAAGATCTCGCTAGCGTGGTCGGGGAGCTGTTTTTT.

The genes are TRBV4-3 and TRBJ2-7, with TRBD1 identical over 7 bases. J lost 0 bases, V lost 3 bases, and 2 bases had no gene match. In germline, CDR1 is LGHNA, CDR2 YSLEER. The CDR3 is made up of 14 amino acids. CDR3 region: CASSQTGSSYEQYF. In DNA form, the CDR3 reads TGCGCCAGCAGCCAGACAGGGAGCTCCTACGAGCAGTACTTC.

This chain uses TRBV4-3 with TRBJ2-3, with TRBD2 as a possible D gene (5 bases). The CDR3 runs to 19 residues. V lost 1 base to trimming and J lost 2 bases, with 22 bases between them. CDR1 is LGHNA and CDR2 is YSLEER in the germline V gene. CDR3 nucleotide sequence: TGCGCCAGCAGCCAAGGCCCCCTAGCTAGTGCGACTTTCACAGATACGCAGTATTTT. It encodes CASSQGPLASATFTDTQYF.

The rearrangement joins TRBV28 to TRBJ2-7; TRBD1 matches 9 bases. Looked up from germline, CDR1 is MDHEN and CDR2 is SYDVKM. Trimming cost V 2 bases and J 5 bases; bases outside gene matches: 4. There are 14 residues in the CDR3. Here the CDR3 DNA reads TGTGCCAGCAGTTTAGGGACAGGGAACCACGAGCAGTACTTC. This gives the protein CASSLGTGNHEQYF.

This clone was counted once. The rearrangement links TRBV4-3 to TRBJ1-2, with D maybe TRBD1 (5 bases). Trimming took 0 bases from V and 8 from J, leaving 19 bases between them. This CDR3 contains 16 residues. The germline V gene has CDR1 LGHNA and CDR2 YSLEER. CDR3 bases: TGCGCCAGCAGCCAAGATCGGGCAGGGCCAGTTGGGGGCTACACCTTC. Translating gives CASSQDRAGPVGGYTF.

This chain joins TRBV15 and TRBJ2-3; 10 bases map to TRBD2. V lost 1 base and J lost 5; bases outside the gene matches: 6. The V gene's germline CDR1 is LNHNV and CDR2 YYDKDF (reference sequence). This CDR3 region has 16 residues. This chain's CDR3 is CATSRGAGGFGDTQYF. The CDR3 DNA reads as TGTGCCACCAGCAGAGGAGCGGGGGGGTTTGGAGATACGCAGTATTTT.

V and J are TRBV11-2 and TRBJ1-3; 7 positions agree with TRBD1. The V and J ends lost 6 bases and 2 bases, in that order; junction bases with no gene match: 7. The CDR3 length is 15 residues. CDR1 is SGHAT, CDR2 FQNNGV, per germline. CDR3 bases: TGTGCCAGCAGTCACAGGGGAGAAGCTGGAAACACCATATATTTT. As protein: CASSHRGEAGNTIYF. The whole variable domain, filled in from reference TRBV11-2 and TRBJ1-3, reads EAGVAQSPRYKIIEKRQSVAFWCNPISGHATLYWYQQILGQGPKLLIQFQNNGVVDDSQLPKDRFSAERLKGVDSTLKIQPAKLEDSAVYLCASSHRGEAGNTIYFGEGSWLTVV.

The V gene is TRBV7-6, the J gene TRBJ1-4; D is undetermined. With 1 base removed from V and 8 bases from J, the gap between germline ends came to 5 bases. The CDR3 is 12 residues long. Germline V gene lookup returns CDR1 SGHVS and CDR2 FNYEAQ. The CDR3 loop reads CASSLGGEKLFF. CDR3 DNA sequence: TGTGCCAGCAGCTTAGGCGGCGAAAAACTGTTTTTT.

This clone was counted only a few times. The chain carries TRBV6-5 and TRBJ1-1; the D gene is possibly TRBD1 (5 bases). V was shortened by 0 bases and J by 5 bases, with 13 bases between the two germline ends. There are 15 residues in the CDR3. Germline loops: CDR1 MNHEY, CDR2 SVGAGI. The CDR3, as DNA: TGTGCCAGCAGTTACTCGTATCAGGGTCGGACTGAAGCTTTCTTT. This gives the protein CASSYSYQGRTEAFF.

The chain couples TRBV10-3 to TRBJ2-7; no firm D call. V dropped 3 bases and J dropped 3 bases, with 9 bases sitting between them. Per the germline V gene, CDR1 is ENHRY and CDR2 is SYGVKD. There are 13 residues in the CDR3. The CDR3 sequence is CAISEQSDYEQYF. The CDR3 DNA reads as TGTGCCATCAGTGAACAGAGTGACTACGAGCAGTACTTC.

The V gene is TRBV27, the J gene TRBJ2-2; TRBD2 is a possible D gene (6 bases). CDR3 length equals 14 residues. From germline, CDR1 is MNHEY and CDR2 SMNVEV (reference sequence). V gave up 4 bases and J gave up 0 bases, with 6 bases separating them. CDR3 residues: CASSWEANTGELFF. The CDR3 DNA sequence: TGTGCCAGCAGTTGGGAGGCGAACACCGGGGAGCTGTTTTTT.

The CDR3 reads CASSFEGRAGRAGELFF. The CDR3 DNA follows: TGTGCCAGCAGTTTCGAGGGGAGAGCGGGGCGGGCCGGGGAGCTGTTTTTT. V gene TRBV28 combines with J gene TRBJ2-2; 7 bases line up with TRBD2. CDR1 MDHEN and CDR2 SYDVKM come from the germline V gene. The CDR3 sequence is 17 residues long. The junction had 13 bases not matched to a gene; V was cut back by 3 bases and J by 6 bases.

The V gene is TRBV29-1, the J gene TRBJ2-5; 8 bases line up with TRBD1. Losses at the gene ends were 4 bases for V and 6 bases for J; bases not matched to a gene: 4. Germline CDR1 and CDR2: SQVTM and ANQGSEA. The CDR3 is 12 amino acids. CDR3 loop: CSVVQGGKTQYF. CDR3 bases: TGCAGCGTTGTACAGGGGGGAAAGACCCAGTACTTC. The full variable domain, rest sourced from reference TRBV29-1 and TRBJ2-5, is SAVISQKPSRDICQRGTSLTIQCQVDSQVTMMFWYRQQPGQSLTLIATANQGSEATYESGFVIDKFPISRPNLTFSTLTVSNMSPEDSSIYLCSVVQGGKTQYFGPGTRLLVL.

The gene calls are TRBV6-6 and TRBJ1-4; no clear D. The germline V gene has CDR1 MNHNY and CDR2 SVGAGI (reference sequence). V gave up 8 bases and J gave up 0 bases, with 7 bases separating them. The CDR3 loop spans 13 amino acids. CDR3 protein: CASGGSTNEKLFF. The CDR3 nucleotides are TGTGCCAGCGGCGGTTCAACTAATGAAAAACTGTTTTTT.